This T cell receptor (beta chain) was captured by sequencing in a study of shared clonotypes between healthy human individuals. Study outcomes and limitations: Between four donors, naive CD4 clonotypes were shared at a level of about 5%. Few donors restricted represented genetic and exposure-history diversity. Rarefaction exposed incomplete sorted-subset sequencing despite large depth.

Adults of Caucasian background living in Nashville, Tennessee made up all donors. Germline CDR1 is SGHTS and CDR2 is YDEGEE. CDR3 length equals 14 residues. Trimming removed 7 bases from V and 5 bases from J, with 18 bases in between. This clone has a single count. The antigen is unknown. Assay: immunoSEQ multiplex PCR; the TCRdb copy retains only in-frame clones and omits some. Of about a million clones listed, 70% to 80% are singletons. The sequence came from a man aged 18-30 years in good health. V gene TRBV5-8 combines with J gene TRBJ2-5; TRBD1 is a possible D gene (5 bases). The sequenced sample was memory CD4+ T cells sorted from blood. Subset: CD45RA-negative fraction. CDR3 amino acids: CASGIKGLGETQYF. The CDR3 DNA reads TGTGCCAGCGGAATTAAGGGGTTAGGCGAGACCCAGTACTTC.